The 30 T cell receptor beta chains below come from one sample, sequenced in a study of blood T cells in healthy people across ages (dated by TCRdb to about 2015). Receptor libraries were prepared by 5' RACE. A second roughly 7 to 11 cycle PCR used a sample-barcoded 5' primer and a J-beta primer mix. The raw public reads went through TCRdb reprocessing: fastp at Q25, MiXCR clone calling, in-frame beta chains kept. Duplicate CDR3 protein sequences are folded into a single record with the most common DNA and genes. Across this sample there are around 2 million distinct CDR3 sequences, with 30% to 40% seen only once. Of the sample, roughly 23% falls within the top ten clones. Specimen: blood. These receptors were taken from a human donor in good health.

This clonotype was recorded only once. This chain connects TRBV12-5 to TRBJ2-7; D might be TRBD1 (5 bases). Looked up from germline, CDR1 is LGHNT and CDR2 is FRNRAP. V lost 3 bases to trimming and J lost 0 bases, with 15 bases between them. The length of the CDR3 is 16 residues. The CDR3 coding sequence is TGTGCTAGTGGTTTTCTAGTGAGGCAGGGCTCCTACGAGCAGTACTTC. Its translation is CASGFLVRQGSYEQYF.

This clonotype was observed a handful of times. The CDR3 region is CASSSRTGLSYEQYF. The CDR3 coding sequence is TGTGCCAGCAGCTCCAGGACAGGGTTGAGCTACGAGCAGTACTTC. This rearrangement joins TRBV7-2 to TRBJ2-7; 8 bases fit TRBD1. V lost 4 bases, J lost 3 bases, and 8 bases stayed unmatched. CDR1 is SGHTA, CDR2 FQGNSA, per germline. The length of the CDR3 is 15 residues.

Here the CDR3 reads CASSPTLRQGGLATNEKLFF. The CDR3 nucleotides are TGTGCCAGCAGCCCCACTTTACGACAGGGGGGGTTAGCAACTAATGAAAAACTGTTTTTT. The chain employs TRBV9 and TRBJ1-4, with 9 bases lining up with TRBD1. Trimming took 4 bases from V and 0 from J; bases not matched to a gene: 16. The CDR3 totals 20 residues. From germline, CDR1 is SGDLS and CDR2 YYNGEE.

The chain joins TRBV6-5 to TRBJ1-2; D is uncertain. Trimming cost V 0 bases and J 5 bases, with 10 bases left between them. The CDR3 length is 14 residues. Per germline, CDR1 MNHEY and CDR2 SVGAGI. The CDR3 DNA reads TGTGCCAGCAGTTACTCTTCGGGATGGTATGGCTACACCTTC. It yields the protein CASSYSSGWYGYTF.

This clonotype was detected many times. The chain combines TRBV4-3 with TRBJ2-7; 7 bases align to TRBD2. Germline CDR1 and CDR2: LGHNA and YSLEER. The length of the CDR3 is 17 residues. The ends lost 0 bases at V and 3 bases at J; junction bases unmatched: 11. In nucleotides, the CDR3 is TGCGCCAGCAGCCAAGATCTGGTCGGGGGGAACGACTACGAGCAGTACTTC. Residues: CASSQDLVGGNDYEQYF.

The rearrangement joins TRBV7-2 to TRBJ1-2; D ambiguous. Trimming pared 2 bases from V and 8 bases from J, leaving 6 bases between. The CDR3 totals 11 residues. CDR1 is SGHTA, CDR2 FQGNSA, per germline. Here the CDR3 reads CASSLMEGYTF. CDR3 in DNA: TGTGCCAGCAGCTTAATGGAAGGCTACACCTTC.

CDR3 protein: CASRTSTGSSARGEQFF. The CDR3 nucleotides are TGTGCCAGCAGGACATCTACAGGGTCTTCAGCAAGGGGTGAGCAGTTCTTC. V is TRBV7-9 and J is TRBJ2-1, with D maybe TRBD1 (6 bases). Germline V gives CDR1 SEHNR, CDR2 FQNEAQ (reference sequence). The V end lost 6 bases, the J end lost 9 bases, and 27 bases lay between the germline ends. The CDR3 is 17 residues long.

This clonotype has only a few counts. The chain carries TRBV6-6 and TRBJ1-2; the D is unclear. Trimming left V 7 bases short and J 4 bases short, with 13 bases between. The CDR3 covers 13 residues. The V gene's germline CDR1 is MNHNY and CDR2 SVGAGI (reference sequence). CDR3 nucleotide sequence: TGTGCCAGCACCCCCTGGGTTTCCTATGGCTACACCTTC. Its translation: CASTPWVSYGYTF.

This clonotype is a singleton in its sample. The chain has TRBV12-3 or TRBV12-4 and TRBJ2-1; 8 bases line up with TRBD2. Trimming removed 7 bases from V and 7 bases from J; junction bases left unmatched: 12. The CDR3 extends over 15 amino acids. The CDR3 sequence: CASTRFGGGSNEQFF. In DNA, the CDR3 is TGTGCCAGCACCCGGTTTGGCGGGGGGAGTAATGAGCAGTTCTTC.

V and J are TRBV7-2 and TRBJ2-5, with D possibly TRBD2 on 5 matching bases. Trimming shortened V by 5 bases and J by 2 bases, and 12 bases separated the two germline ends. Looked up from germline, CDR1 is SGHTA and CDR2 is FQGNSA. The CDR3 length is 14 residues. CDR3 nucleotides: TGTGCCAGCAGCCGACTAACTACGCAAGAGACCCAGTACTTC. Translating gives CASSRLTTQETQYF.

The chain joins TRBV4-1 to TRBJ1-1; D remains ambiguous. The CDR3 length is 11 residues. Germline V gives CDR1 MGHRA, CDR2 YSYEKL. Trimming cost V 11 bases and J 3 bases, with 10 bases left between them. The CDR3 is CAGTEDTEAFF. In nucleotides, the CDR3 is TGCGCCGGCACCGAGGACACTGAAGCTTTCTTT.

The chain carries TRBV29-1 and TRBJ1-3; D uncertain. CDR1 SQVTM and CDR2 ANQGSEA come from the germline V gene. The length of the CDR3 is 17 residues. Trimming stripped 0 bases from V and 0 bases from J, with 15 bases between. The CDR3, as DNA: TGCAGCGTTGAAGATCCGGGCAGGCAAAGCTCTGGAAACACCATATATTTT. Its protein product is CSVEDPGRQSSGNTIYF.

V usage is TRBV12-3 or TRBV12-4 and J usage is TRBJ2-5; D is possibly TRBD2 (5 bases). Between the trimmed V and J ends, which lost 8 bases and 1 base, there was a span of 11 bases. This CDR3 is built from 13 residues. CDR3 amino acids: CASSGEGQETQYF. As DNA, the CDR3 is TGTGCCAGCTCCGGCGAGGGCCAAGAGACCCAGTACTTC.

This clonotype was counted a few times. This chain joins TRBV20-1 and TRBJ2-4, with D unresolved. The end of the DNA fits TRBJ2-5 better, so the J call may be wrong. CDR3 length: 12 amino acids. Germline CDR1 DFQATT, CDR2 SNEGSKA (reference sequence). The CDR3 region is CSEEPGRETQYF. DNA for the CDR3: TGCAGTGAGGAACCCGGGCGGGAGACCCAGTACTTC.

V usage is TRBV10-3 and J usage is TRBJ2-1, with D unclear. The germline gives CDR1 ENHRY, CDR2 SYGVKD. Between the trimmed V and J ends, which lost 0 bases and 4 bases, there was a span of 10 bases. The CDR3 totals 15 residues. For the CDR3, the DNA is TGTGCCATCAGTGAGTCATTGGGGATGTACAATGAGCAGTTCTTC. Protein sequence: CAISESLGMYNEQFF.

V usage is TRBV11-2 and J usage is TRBJ2-5; TRBD2 aligns across 14 bases. Germline lookup yields CDR1 SGHAT and CDR2 FQNNGV. There are 17 residues in the CDR3. Germline trimming cut 4 bases from V and 5 bases from J; bases unmatched to any gene: 9. In DNA, the CDR3 is TGTGCCAGCAGCTGGACTAGCGGGGGGCCCGAGGGGGAGACCCAGTACTTC. It codes for CASSWTSGGPEGETQYF.

This clonotype has just one count. The germline gene is not matched at one end of the junction; a read error may be the cause. The genes are TRBV5-5 and TRBJ1-1; 8 bases are shared with TRBD1. The CDR3 is 13 amino acids. Germline CDR1 and CDR2: SGHKS and YYEKEE (reference sequence). For the CDR3, the DNA is TGTGCCCGCAGCTTAGGGACAGGTGGTGAAGCTTTCTTT. This translates into CARSLGTGGEAFF.

This chain joins TRBV7-9 and TRBJ1-1; 9 bases align to TRBD1. The CDR3 runs 14 residues. In germline, CDR1 is SEHNR, CDR2 FQNEAQ (reference sequence). Germline trimming cut 3 bases from V and 8 bases from J; bases unmatched to any gene: 7. CDR3 sequence: CASSFDRGVMEAFF. The CDR3 nucleotides are TGTGCCAGCAGCTTTGACAGGGGGGTAATGGAAGCTTTCTTT.

This clonotype was seen a handful of times. The V call is TRBV29-1, the J call TRBJ2-4, with D unclear. Between the trimmed V and J ends, which lost 6 bases and 0 bases, there was a span of 18 bases. CDR1 is SQVTM, CDR2 ANQGSEA, per germline. The CDR3 consists of 16 residues. The DNA for the CDR3 is TGCAGCGTACACGCGACTGGGTCACTAGCCAAAAACATTCAGTACTTC. It yields the protein CSVHATGSLAKNIQYF.

For the CDR3, the DNA is TGCAGTGCTACCCCGCGGGCGGAAACTAATGAAAAACTGTTTTTT. As protein: CSATPRAETNEKLFF. This chain joins TRBV20-1 and TRBJ1-4; no firm D call. The CDR3 is made up of 15 amino acids. Germline loops: CDR1 DFQATT, CDR2 SNEGSKA (reference sequence). Trimming cost V 4 bases and J 1 base, with 13 bases left between them.

This clonotype was picked up a small number of times. The chain recombines TRBV7-9 with TRBJ2-7, with D perhaps matching TRBD2 (5 bases). The CDR3 runs to 14 residues. V lost 4 bases, J lost 2 bases, and 12 bases lay in between. Germline CDR1 reads SEHNR; CDR2 reads FQNEAQ (reference sequence). This CDR3 is CASSSEGPPYEQYF. In DNA form, the CDR3 reads TGTGCCAGCAGCTCTGAGGGTCCTCCCTACGAGCAGTACTTC.

The V and J genes are TRBV5-1 and TRBJ2-7; D may be TRBD2 (6 bases). The length of the CDR3 is 16 residues. Germline assignment: CDR1 SGHRS and CDR2 YFSETQ. The V end was cut by 0 bases, the J end by 2 bases, with 15 bases between. CDR3 coding DNA: TGCGCCAGCAGCTTGGCCGGGGGAATCAACACCTACGAGCAGTACTTC. Translating it yields CASSLAGGINTYEQYF. The full variable domain, with the rest looked up from reference TRBV5-1 and TRBJ2-7, is KAGVTQTPRYLIKTRGQQVTLSCSPISGHRSVSWYQQTPGQGLQFLFEYFSETQRNKGNFPGRFSGRQFSNSRSEMNVSTLELGDSALYLCASSLAGGINTYEQYFGPGTRLTVT.

The chain recombines TRBV12-3 or TRBV12-4 with TRBJ2-1, with D uncertain. Trimming pared 6 bases from V and 2 bases from J, leaving 17 bases between. The length of the CDR3 is 16 residues. The CDR3 is CASSPRGRSAYNEQFF. CDR3 bases: TGTGCCAGCAGCCCTCGTGGCCGGTCAGCCTACAATGAGCAGTTCTTC.

The chain combines TRBV5-1 with TRBJ2-3, with D perhaps TRBD2 (7 bases). Germline-derived CDR1 and CDR2 are SGHRS and YFSETQ. Trimming cost V 5 bases and J 3 bases, with 19 bases left between them. The CDR3 is 16 residues long. Here the CDR3 reads CASRRGAGSTTDTQYF. CDR3 in DNA: TGCGCCAGCAGACGGGGGGCGGGAAGTACGACAGATACGCAGTATTTT.

This clonotype has more than one count but fewer than ten. The V gene is TRBV28, the J gene TRBJ1-2; maybe TRBD1 (5 bases). CDR3 size: 12 residues. V lost 6 bases and J 7 bases, leaving 12 bases between the germline ends. The germline V gene has CDR1 MDHEN and CDR2 SYDVKM. CDR3 bases: TGTGCCAGCAGAAGGACAACTACTGGCTACACCTTC. Protein sequence: CASRRTTTGYTF.

V usage is TRBV7-8 and J usage is TRBJ1-4, with D perhaps matching TRBD1 (5 bases). V gave up 1 base and J gave up 0 bases, with 15 bases separating them. The V gene's germline CDR1 is SGHVS and CDR2 FQNEAQ. CDR3 length: 18 residues. CDR3 DNA sequence: TGTGCCAGCAGCTTAGGATTGGGACTAGTACCAACTAATGAAAAACTGTTTTTT. It codes for CASSLGLGLVPTNEKLFF.

This clonotype was seen more than once but under ten times. V and J are TRBV9 and TRBJ1-1, with D uncertain. The germline V gene encodes CDR1 SGDLS and CDR2 YYNGEE. The CDR3 spans 15 residues. V lost 0 bases and J lost 3, with 12 bases in between. CDR3 nucleotide sequence: TGTGCCAGCAGCGTAGAAGGTCCTCCGTACACTGAAGCTTTCTTT. This gives the protein CASSVEGPPYTEAFF.

The V gene is TRBV10-3, the J gene TRBJ2-5; 7 bases agree with TRBD1. The CDR3 runs to 13 residues. The ends lost 4 bases at V and 5 bases at J; junction bases unmatched: 4. Per germline, CDR1 ENHRY and CDR2 SYGVKD. Written as DNA, the CDR3 is TGTGCCATCAGTGGAGGGGGCGGTGAGACCCAGTACTTC. Its protein is CAISGGGGETQYF.

The chain couples TRBV28 to TRBJ1-2; tentative D call: TRBD1 (5 bases). V lost 4 bases and J 4 bases, leaving 19 bases between the germline ends. The CDR3 length is 16 residues. Germline V lookup: CDR1 MDHEN, CDR2 SYDVKM. The CDR3 bases are TGTGCCAGCAGTTCCCCAGGCAGGGAAACCCCCTATGGCTACACCTTC. Protein: CASSSPGRETPYGYTF.

This clonotype was detected many times. V and J are TRBV7-2 and TRBJ1-2; D is perhaps TRBD1 (5 bases). The CDR3 has 15 residues. The V end was cut by 1 base, the J end by 2 bases, with 11 bases between. Germline CDR1 and CDR2: SGHTA and FQGNSA. For the CDR3, the DNA is TGTGCCAGCAGCTTAGACTGGGACCGCAACTATGGCTACACCTTC. This sequence encodes CASSLDWDRNYGYTF.